This is a list of T cell receptor beta chains from one sample in a study of T cell responses to AZD1222 COVID-19 vaccine. TCRdb's copy holds only in-frame clones and misses some; the assay was immunoSEQ multiplex PCR. This sample has some 94,000 clones, with around nine tenths found just once. Source: peripheral blood, taken on day 0 of AZD1222 vaccination. The receptors here all came from an adult in good health. Each CDR3 is given with its conserved first and last residue. D genes are given only for firm matches. Some rows have no size entry. The others give once, few or many, or a class for an expanded clone.

>TRBJ2-4|TRBV5-4|-|-
CASSSERFKNIQYF
TGTGCCAGCAGCTCCGAACGTTTCAAAAACATTCAGTACTTC
>TRBJ1-2|TRBV7-9|-|-
CASSWDLRGYTF
TGTGCCAGCAGCTGGGACCTGCGAGGCTACACCTTC
>TRBJ1-6|TRBV11-2|-|-
CASSSITGSYNSPLHF
TGTGCCAGCAGCAGCATAACGGGCTCATATAATTCACCCCTCCACTTT
>TRBJ2-1|TRBV12-3/TRBV12-4|TRBD2|-
CASSSAGVNEQFF
TGTGCCAGCAGTTCAGCGGGAGTTAATGAGCAGTTCTTC
>TRBJ1-6|TRBV19|-|-
CASSMGAATYNSPLHF
TGTGCCAGTAGTATGGGCGCCGCCACCTATAATTCACCCCTCCACTTT
>TRBJ2-3|TRBV28|TRBD2|-
CASSWASGESTDTQYF
TGTGCCAGCAGTTGGGCTAGCGGAGAGAGCACAGATACGCAGTATTTT
>TRBJ2-1|TRBV7-9|-|-
CASSSLNRNEQFF
TGTGCCAGCAGCTCCCTTAACCGGAATGAGCAGTTCTTC
>TRBJ2-3|TRBV18|-|-
CASSPGGTDTQYF
TGTGCCAGCTCACCCGGTGGTACCGATACGCAGTATTTT
>TRBJ1-1|TRBV7-3|-|once
CASSLMMNTEAFF
TGTGCCAGCAGCCTAATGATGAACACTGAAGCTTTCTTT
>TRBJ1-4|TRBV27|-|once
CASSFYPPGPNEKLFF
TGTGCCAGCAGTTTTTACCCCCCCGGTCCGAATGAAAAACTGTTTTTT
>TRBJ2-5|TRBV6-5|-|-
CASSYSAGGQETQYF
TGTGCCAGCAGTTACTCTGCAGGCGGACAAGAGACCCAGTACTTC
>TRBJ1-1|TRBV9|TRBD1|-
CASSVDRGGNTEAFF
TGTGCCAGCAGCGTAGACAGGGGCGGGAACACTGAAGCTTTCTTT
>TRBJ2-5|TRBV3-1/TRBV3-2|-|once
CASSLRRETQYF
TGTGCCAGCAGCCTAAGGAGGGAGACCCAGTACTTC
>TRBJ2-1|TRBV6-1|TRBD2|-
CASSELLAGGKNEQFF
TGTGCCAGCAGTGAGTTACTAGCGGGGGGGAAAAATGAGCAGTTCTTC
>TRBJ2-1|TRBV4-3|TRBD2|few
CASSQDWTSLERFF
TGCGCCAGCAGCCAAGATTGGACTAGCCTTGAGCGGTTCTTC
>TRBJ2-3|TRBV10-2|-|-
CASSASLLGGDTDTQYF
TGCGCCAGCAGTGCATCCCTTCTAGGGGGGGATACAGATACGCAGTATTTT
>TRBJ2-3|TRBV5-1|TRBD1|-
CASSPGTGLVTDTQYF
TGCGCCAGCAGCCCCGGGACAGGTCTAGTCACAGATACGCAGTATTTT
>TRBJ1-1|TRBV4-1|-|-
CASSPPGGNTEAFF
TGCGCCAGCAGCCCCCCCGGCGGGAACACTGAAGCTTTCTTT
>TRBJ2-3|TRBV6-4|TRBD2|-
CASSALAGGVDTQYF
TGTGCCAGCAGCGCTCTTGCGGGGGGAGTAGATACGCAGTATTTT
>TRBJ1-5|TRBV5-3|TRBD1|-
CARSPSRPDRVALASNQPQHF
TGTGCCAGAAGCCCAAGTCGCCCGGACAGGGTCGCCCTAGCTAGCAATCAGCCCCAGCATTTT
>TRBJ1-5|TRBV28|-|-
CASSLFATGNQPQHF
TGTGCCAGCAGTTTATTCGCTACAGGGAATCAGCCCCAGCATTTT
>TRBJ1-2|TRBV19|-|-
CASRTGHGYTF
TGTGCCAGTCGTACAGGGCATGGCTACACCTTC
>TRBJ2-2|TRBV19|TRBD1|-
CASSKGALITGELFF
TGTGCCAGTAGTAAGGGGGCGCTTATCACCGGGGAGCTGTTTTTT
>TRBJ1-5|TRBV28|-|-
CANGPTNQPQHF
TGTGCCAACGGCCCAACCAATCAGCCCCAGCATTTT
>TRBJ1-5|TRBV28|TRBD1|-
CASSLTGGDQPQHF
TGTGCCAGCAGTTTGACAGGGGGCGATCAGCCCCAGCATTTT
>TRBJ1-6|TRBV27|TRBD1|-
CASGQTGTPTSPLHF
TGTGCCAGCGGGCAGACAGGGACCCCTACTTCACCCCTCCACTTT
>TRBJ2-1|TRBV7-9|-|-
CASSPAISTYEQFF
TGTGCCAGCAGCCCGGCAATCTCCACTTATGAGCAGTTCTTC
>TRBJ2-7|TRBV28|-|-
CASSPGGQNYEQYF
TGTGCCAGCAGTCCCGGGGGACAGAACTACGAGCAGTACTTC
>TRBJ1-5|TRBV7-9|-|-
CASSSGSSQPQHF
TGTGCCAGCAGCTCCGGATCAAGTCAGCCCCAGCATTTT
>TRBJ1-5|TRBV2|-|once
CASSEGTRDSNQPQHF
TGTGCCAGCAGTGAGGGAACCCGGGATAGCAATCAGCCCCAGCATTTT
>TRBJ1-2|TRBV4-3|TRBD1|-
CASSQVGQGDYGYTF
TGCGCCAGCAGCCAAGTCGGACAGGGCGACTATGGCTACACCTTC
>TRBJ2-7|TRBV30|TRBD2|-
CAWSPGGPYEQYF
TGTGCCTGGAGCCCGGGGGGGCCCTACGAGCAGTACTTC
>TRBJ2-7|TRBV19|TRBD1|-
CASSMPGQGNYEQYF
TGTGCCAGTAGTATGCCCGGACAGGGCAACTACGAGCAGTACTTC
>TRBJ1-1|TRBV27|-|-
CASSPNAGAINAEAFF
TGTGCCAGCAGTCCCAACGCAGGGGCTATCAACGCTGAAGCTTTCTTT
>TRBJ1-2|TRBV5-1|-|-
CASSPDQGVGYGYTF
TGCGCCAGCAGCCCCGATCAGGGTGTCGGCTATGGCTACACCTTC
>TRBJ2-2|TRBV10-2|-|-
CASGDRTNTGELFF
TGCGCCAGCGGAGACAGGACGAACACCGGGGAGCTGTTTTTT
>TRBJ2-7|TRBV19|-|-
CASSIGQGSYEQYF
TGTGCCAGTAGTATTGGTCAGGGATCCTACGAGCAGTACTTC
>TRBJ1-1|TRBV5-5|TRBD1|-
CAGSLGQGFGTEAFF
TGTGCCGGCAGCTTGGGACAGGGGTTTGGGACTGAAGCTTTCTTT
>TRBJ1-5|TRBV11-2|-|-
CASSPTGNQPQHF
TGTGCCAGCAGCCCAACAGGGAACCAGCCCCAGCATTTT
>TRBJ2-1|TRBV9|TRBD2|-
CASSVDGLVTSNSEQFF
TGTGCCAGCAGCGTAGATGGACTAGTCACCTCAAACAGTGAGCAGTTCTTC
>TRBJ2-7|TRBV5-5|TRBD1|-
CASSSGTGGFYEQYF
TGTGCCAGCAGCTCCGGGACAGGGGGTTTCTACGAGCAGTACTTC
>TRBJ1-2|TRBV2|-|-
CASSEVDWGSGSYGYTF
TGTGCCAGCAGTGAAGTTGATTGGGGGTCGGGTAGCTATGGCTACACCTTC